This T cell receptor (beta chain) was documented in a study of blood T cell repertoires in COVID-19. Study information: The United States, Italy and Spain provided the acute and convalescent COVID-19 samples. Sample material is recorded as cDNA or gDNA derived from T cells, B-cell-depleted T cells, or PBMCs.

V lost 7 bases and J 4 bases, leaving 14 bases between the germline ends. This CDR3 region has 15 residues. From germline, CDR1 is LNHDA and CDR2 SQIVND (reference sequence). This clone was detected a few times. As handled by the study authors: Amplifying reference gene primers gave estimates of nucleated cell counts. Produced via immunoSEQ multiplex PCR; TCRdb's table is partial and in-frame only. D and trimming were read from the DNA, whereas the V and J calls and clone size are those reported in that table. The table includes 150,000 to 200,000 clones, 60% to 80% detected once. The clonotype comes from a man in his 70s with acute or convalescent COVID-19. Sequenced sample: peripheral blood. This sequence joins TRBV19 and TRBJ2-6; D might be TRBD1 (6 bases). This chain's CDR3 is CASTLQGTGANVLTF. The CDR3 coding sequence is TGTGCCAGTACCCTCCAGGGGACCGGGGCCAACGTCCTGACTTTC.